Presented here are 14 T cell receptor beta chains from one specimen sequenced in a study of T cells in Graves' hyperthyroidism and ophthalmopathy (dated by TCRdb to the late 2010s). The method behind the library was multiplex PCR. Sequenced on an Illumina HiSeq 2000. TCR beta CDR3 regions were amplified from RNA transcripts. For the first round of RT-PCR on the TCR CDR3, the HTBI primer set was used together with the Qiagen OneStep RT-PCR kit. TCRdb applied fastp at Q25 and MiXCR to the public reads, then kept only in-frame beta chains. Here each entry gathers all rows of one CDR3 protein and keeps the most common genes and DNA. This sample comprises more than 600,000 distinct CDR3 sequences, 16% of them detected only once. Of the sample, around 7.7% is held by the ten largest clones. Sequenced input: blood. The receptors derive from a man aged 18 to 30 with Graves' hyperthyroidism.

The chain recombines TRBV10-3 with TRBJ2-3; the D gene is possibly TRBD2 (5 bases). The CDR3 runs 15 residues. The germline CDR1 and CDR2 sequences are ENHRY and SYGVKD. V gave up 0 bases and J gave up 4 bases, with 11 bases separating them. The chain's CDR3 is CAISESDGRADTQYF. In DNA form, the CDR3 reads TGTGCCATCAGTGAGTCCGACGGGCGGGCAGATACGCAGTATTTT.

The J gene is TRBJ2-1, the V gene TRBV12-3 or TRBV12-4, with 8 bases matching TRBD2. The V and J ends lost 6 bases and 7 bases, in that order; junction bases with no gene match: 11. CDR3 length: 15 residues. The DNA of the CDR3 is TGTGCCAGCAGCCCCGCTAGCGGGTGGTCGAATGAGCAGTTCTTC. This translates into CASSPASGWSNEQFF.

This clonotype was counted many times. The chain couples TRBV28 to TRBJ2-3, with 11 bases fitting TRBD2. This CDR3 contains 18 residues. V shed 6 bases, J shed 0 bases, and the junction held 11 bases outside the gene matches. Germline V lookup: CDR1 MDHEN, CDR2 SYDVKM. The CDR3 coding sequence is TGTGCCAGCAGGAGGACTAGCGGGTCTGGCTTAAGCACAGATACGCAGTATTTT. It translates to CASRRTSGSGLSTDTQYF.

There are many counts of this clonotype. This chain links TRBV7-3 with TRBJ1-2; 7 bases align to TRBD1. Germline V gives CDR1 SGHTA, CDR2 FQGTGA. The junction had 3 bases not matched to a gene; V was cut back by 4 bases and J by 4 bases. This CDR3 is built from 13 residues. The CDR3 reads CASSYRGTYGYTF. For the CDR3, the DNA is TGTGCCAGCAGCTACAGGGGAACCTATGGCTACACCTTC.

This clonotype was seen a few times. The genes are TRBV4-3 and TRBJ2-2; no clear D. CDR3 length: 14 amino acids. Germline V gene sequence: CDR1 LGHNA, CDR2 YSLEER. V gave up 1 base and J gave up 5 bases, with 8 bases separating them. The CDR3 spells CASSQARLTGELFF. CDR3 DNA sequence: TGCGCCAGCAGCCAAGCCAGGTTGACCGGGGAGCTGTTTTTT.

The chain is built from TRBV18 and TRBJ1-5, with D unresolved. This CDR3 spans 14 amino acids. V lost 2 bases and J 0 bases, leaving 5 bases between the germline ends. Looked up from germline, CDR1 is KGHSH and CDR2 is LQKENI. The CDR3 is CASSPKDSNQPQHF. In nucleotides, the CDR3 is TGTGCCAGCTCACCAAAGGATAGCAATCAGCCCCAGCATTTT.

In its sample, this clonotype was seen a few times. The V gene is TRBV20-1, the J gene TRBJ2-3, with TRBD1 matching 11 bases. Germline V gives CDR1 DFQATT, CDR2 SNEGSKA (reference sequence). This CDR3 comprises 19 residues. The ends lost 3 bases at V and 1 base at J; junction bases unmatched: 15. CDR3 sequence: CSARVVRDRGSTGTDTQYF. The CDR3 DNA sequence: TGCAGTGCTAGGGTGGTCCGGGACAGGGGGTCAACAGGCACAGATACGCAGTATTTT.

The V gene is TRBV24-1, the J gene TRBJ2-1; 13 bases map to TRBD2. Germline V gene lookup returns CDR1 KGHDR and CDR2 SFDVKD. V was pared by 0 bases and J by 4 bases, with 2 bases of the junction left unmatched. The CDR3 runs to 17 residues. The CDR3, as DNA: TGTGCCACCAGTGATTTGGGGACTAGCGGGAATTACAATGAGCAGTTCTTC. It translates to CATSDLGTSGNYNEQFF.

This clonotype occurred once. The CDR3 DNA reads TGTGCCAGCAGCCCGGGGCTAGGGACGAAACAGCCCCAGCATTTT. This gives the protein CASSPGLGTKQPQHF. V usage is TRBV7-6 and J usage is TRBJ1-5; TRBD1 is a possible D gene (5 bases). Germline values: CDR1 SGHVS, CDR2 FNYEAQ. V gave up 5 bases and J gave up 7 bases, with 18 bases separating them. CDR3 length: 15 amino acids.

Only a few counts were recorded for this clonotype. This chain connects TRBV3-2 to TRBJ2-7. TRBV3-2 corresponds to a pseudogene. The CDR3 spans 16 residues. CDR3 loop: CASSQTPGSRTYEQYF. Here the CDR3 DNA reads TGTGCCAGCAGCCAAACCCCAGGTTCTAGAACCTACGAGCAGTACTTC.

V usage is TRBV11-2 and J usage is TRBJ2-1, with D possibly called TRBD1 or TRBD2 (5 bases each). Looked up from germline, CDR1 is SGHAT and CDR2 is FQNNGV. CDR3 size: 15 residues. Trimming removed 3 bases at V and 4 bases at J, with 13 bases between. CDR3 loop: CASSFRDPVYNEQFF. In DNA, the CDR3 is TGTGCCAGCAGCTTCCGGGACCCCGTGTACAATGAGCAGTTCTTC. Full variable domain (remainder filled in from reference TRBV11-2 and TRBJ2-1): EAGVAQSPRYKIIEKRQSVAFWCNPISGHATLYWYQQILGQGPKLLIQFQNNGVVDDSQLPKDRFSAERLKGVDSTLKIQPAKLEDSAVYLCASSFRDPVYNEQFFGPGTRLTVL.

This clonotype has at least ten counts. The genes are TRBV6-5 and TRBJ2-1, with 11 bases aligning to TRBD2. Germline CDR1 MNHEY, CDR2 SVGAGI. With V trimmed by 2 bases and J by 9 bases, 9 bases remained unmatched. The CDR3 extends over 16 amino acids. CDR3 sequence (DNA): TGTGCCAGCAGTTACACTAGCGGGAGTATAAGTGGTGAGCAGTTCTTC. It translates to CASSYTSGSISGEQFF.

This clonotype was counted many times. The rearrangement links TRBV29-1 to TRBJ2-5; 7 nucleotides align to TRBD1. The J segment lost 1 base and the V segment lost 5 bases, leaving 1 base of the junction unmatched. CDR3 length equals 12 residues. Looked up from germline, CDR1 is SQVTM and CDR2 is ANQGSEA. In DNA form, the CDR3 reads TGCAGCGTTCGACAGGGCCAAGAGACCCAGTACTTC. This codes for CSVRQGQETQYF.

This clonotype has a count of ten or more. The chain is built from TRBV12-3 or TRBV12-4 and TRBJ1-1; a possible D gene is TRBD1 (5 bases). CDR3 length equals 15 residues. V shed 7 bases and J shed 1 base, with 16 bases lying between them. CDR3 sequence reads: CASTKATAPNTEAFF. The CDR3 DNA sequence: TGTGCCAGCACCAAGGCGACAGCGCCGAACACTGAAGCTTTCTTT.